A selection of T cell receptor beta chains follows, all from one sample in a study of CD8 T cells in Susac syndrome. One entry per CDR3 protein results from TCRdb running MiXCR on the immunoSEQ multiplex PCR reads. Of about 200,000 distinct CDR3 sequences in the sample, 90% to 95% were seen once. Input material: CD4+ T cells from PBMCs. The receptors shown here come from a human donor with multiple sclerosis. Each CDR3 is given with its conserved first and last residue. D genes are given only for firm matches. The size field is filled for only some rows; it gives once, few, many or a size class.

cdr3_length	d_call	clone_size	v_call	j_call	cdr3_aa	cdr3_nt
15	TRBD1	once	TRBV20-1	TRBJ2-1	CSARSWGQGAGEQFF	TGCAGTGCTAGGTCTTGGGGACAGGGGGCAGGAGAGCAGTTCTTC
16	TRBD1	once	TRBV11-1	TRBJ2-7	CASSLDPPGTGTEQYF	TGTGCCAGCAGCTTAGACCCCCCCGGGACAGGGACCGAGCAGTACTTC
13	TRBD1	.	TRBV20-1	TRBJ2-5	CSAFRQGGETQYF	TGCAGTGCCTTCAGACAGGGTGGGGAGACCCAGTACTTC
14	TRBD2	.	TRBV10-3	TRBJ2-7	CAITGQGSGTEQYF	TGTGCCATCACCGGTCAGGGTAGCGGGACCGAGCAGTACTTC
15	.	.	TRBV7-8	TRBJ2-7	CASSLYRGTPYEQYF	TGTGCCAGCAGCTTATATCGGGGGACCCCCTACGAGCAGTACTTC
16	TRBD2	.	TRBV13	TRBJ2-2	CASSLNLAVNTGELFF	TGTGCCAGCAGCTTAAATCTAGCGGTGAACACCGGGGAGCTGTTTTTT
16	.	.	TRBV6-1	TRBJ2-7	CASIGFGTHWRTEQYF	TGTGCCAGCATTGGATTCGGGACGCACTGGCGGACCGAGCAGTACTTC
12	.	once	TRBV3-1	TRBJ2-5	CASSQLQETQYF	TGTGCCAGCAGCCAACTACAAGAGACCCAGTACTTC
11	.	once	TRBV5-1	TRBJ2-1	CASGFRQEVFF	TGCGCCAGCGGTTTTCGACAGGAGGTGTTCTTC
13	.	once	TRBV20-1	TRBJ1-2	CSARLWVGYGYTF	TGCAGTGCTAGATTGTGGGTGGGCTATGGCTACACCTTC
14	.	.	TRBV5-1	TRBJ1-2	CASSGTDFNYGYTF	TGCGCCAGCAGCGGGACCGATTTTAACTATGGCTACACCTTC
17	TRBD2	.	TRBV28	TRBJ2-1	CASSRISGGHTYNEQFF	TGTGCCAGCAGCCGTATTAGCGGGGGGCATACCTACAATGAGCAGTTCTTC
17	TRBD1	.	TRBV6-5	TRBJ1-1	CASSSFEPGQGGTEAFF	TGTGCCAGCAGTTCGTTCGAACCGGGACAGGGGGGAACTGAAGCTTTCTTT
16	TRBD2	.	TRBV5-4	TRBJ2-3	CASSSGLAGSTDTQYF	TGTGCCAGCAGCTCTGGACTAGCTGGGAGCACAGATACGCAGTATTTT
13	.	.	TRBV3-1	TRBJ1-3	CASSQGLGNTIYF	TGTGCCAGCAGCCAAGGGCTGGGAAACACCATATATTTT
13	.	few	TRBV30	TRBJ2-5	CAWSVRSPETQYF	TGTGCCTGGAGTGTACGGAGCCCAGAGACCCAGTACTTC
16	TRBD2	.	TRBV27	TRBJ2-7	CASSQVTSGGVYEQYF	TGTGCCAGCAGTCAAGTCACTAGCGGGGGGGTGTACGAGCAGTACTTC
13	TRBD1	.	TRBV2	TRBJ2-5	CASRAGTEETQYF	TGTGCCAGCAGGGCCGGGACAGAAGAGACCCAGTACTTC
15	TRBD1	.	TRBV5-1	TRBJ2-7	CASSQSPGQGYEQYF	TGCGCCAGCAGCCAAAGTCCGGGACAGGGATACGAGCAGTACTTC
14	.	.	TRBV27	TRBJ2-1	CASSPTPRRAEQFF	TGTGCCAGCAGTCCCACTCCCCGCCGGGCTGAGCAGTTCTTC
15	.	.	TRBV11-2	TRBJ2-3	CASSFLDPSTDTQYF	TGTGCCAGCAGCTTCCTTGACCCTAGCACAGATACGCAGTATTTT
14	.	.	TRBV5-4	TRBJ1-2	CASSVQGLNYGYTF	TGTGCCAGCAGCGTGCAGGGACTCAACTATGGCTACACCTTC
15	.	.	TRBV6-5	TRBJ1-1	CASRRSTGLNSEAFF	TGTGCCAGCAGACGGTCGACAGGCCTGAACTCTGAAGCTTTCTTT
14	TRBD2	once	TRBV7-3	TRBJ2-1	CASSTGTSPNEQFF	TGTGCCAGCAGCACCGGGACTAGCCCTAATGAGCAGTTCTTC
14	.	.	TRBV7-9	TRBJ2-2	CASSPRDYTGELFF	TGTGCCAGCAGCCCCAGGGACTACACCGGGGAGCTGTTTTTT
13	TRBD2	once	TRBV20-1	TRBJ2-7	CSARVTSGYEQYF	TGCAGTGCTAGGGTCACTAGCGGGTACGAGCAGTACTTC
15	.	.	TRBV11-2	TRBJ1-1	CASSPRTDSNTEAFF	TGTGCCAGCAGCCCAAGGACAGATTCGAACACTGAAGCTTTCTTT
14	.	.	TRBV3-1	TRBJ1-1	CASSQERGGTEAFF	TGTGCCAGCAGCCAAGAGAGGGGGGGCACTGAAGCTTTCTTT
15	.	.	TRBV20-1	TRBJ2-2	CSARVFGLDTGELFF	TGCAGTGCTAGAGTCTTTGGGCTGGACACCGGGGAGCTGTTTTTT
12	.	.	TRBV29-1	TRBJ2-3	CSFLGSTDTQYF	TGCAGCTTTTTGGGGAGCACAGATACGCAGTATTTT
13	.	few	TRBV5-6	TRBJ2-3	CASSLGHTDTQYF	TGTGCCAGCAGCTTGGGCCACACAGATACGCAGTATTTT
17	.	once	TRBV15	TRBJ2-1	CATSRDSGASGYNEQFF	TGTGCCACCAGCAGAGATTCAGGGGCTAGCGGCTACAATGAGCAGTTCTTC
14	TRBD1	.	TRBV12-3/TRBV12-4	TRBJ1-1	CASRSGTANTEAFF	TGTGCCAGCAGATCCGGGACAGCAAACACTGAAGCTTTCTTT
15	.	.	TRBV18	TRBJ1-3	CASSPTQGVGNTIYF	TGTGCCAGCTCACCAACACAGGGTGTTGGAAACACCATATATTTT
16	.	.	TRBV24-1	TRBJ2-5	CATSDPRRDRLGTQYF	TGTGCCACCAGTGATCCGCGGCGGGACCGGTTGGGGACCCAGTACTTC
14	.	.	TRBV15	TRBJ2-5	CATSSRGGVETQYF	TGTGCCACCAGCAGCCGAGGCGGAGTAGAGACCCAGTACTTC
17	TRBD1	.	TRBV20-1	TRBJ2-5	CSARDWVGTGEVGTQYF	TGCAGTGCTAGAGATTGGGTCGGGACAGGGGAGGTAGGGACCCAGTACTTC
12	.	.	TRBV30	TRBJ2-7	CAYYRGVYEQYF	TGTGCCTACTATAGGGGTGTCTACGAGCAGTACTTC
12	.	.	TRBV20-1	TRBJ1-2	CSAPGAYDGYTF	TGCAGTGCTCCTGGGGCCTACGATGGCTACACCTTC
16	.	.	TRBV21-1	TRBJ2-7	CASSKYCRATNYEQYF	TGTGCCAGCAGCAAATATTGCCGGGCCACGAACTACGAGCAGTACTTC
14	.	.	TRBV4-1	TRBJ2-5	CASSPPQSQETQYF	TGCGCCAGCAGCCCCCCTCAAAGTCAAGAGACCCAGTACTTC
18	TRBD2	once	TRBV27	TRBJ2-7	CASTARLAGEGFRYEQYF	TGTGCCAGCACCGCTCGACTAGCGGGAGAAGGGTTCCGCTACGAGCAGTACTTC
14	.	.	TRBV30	TRBJ1-3	CAWSVQVAGNTIYF	TGTGCCTGGAGTGTACAGGTAGCGGGGAACACCATATATTTT
13	.	.	TRBV7-6	TRBJ2-3	CASSFPSTDTQYF	TGTGCCAGCAGCTTCCCTAGCACAGATACGCAGTATTTT
15	.	.	TRBV25-1	TRBJ1-4	CASSDDRTTNEKLFF	TGTGCCAGCAGTGACGACAGGACAACTAATGAAAAACTGTTTTTT
15	.	.	TRBV19	TRBJ2-7	CASSMSSPRTYEQYF	TGTGCCAGTAGTATGTCGTCACCAAGGACCTACGAGCAGTACTTC
14	.	.	TRBV29-1	TRBJ2-3	CSVVQNGNRDTQYF	TGCAGCGTCGTCCAGAACGGGAATCGAGATACGCAGTATTTT
14	.	.	TRBV29-1	TRBJ1-5	CSVARGNSNQPQHF	TGCAGCGTTGCGAGGGGCAATAGCAATCAGCCCCAGCATTTT
14	.	.	TRBV4-1	TRBJ2-5	CASSRGQTQETQYF	TGCGCCAGCAGCCGAGGACAAACACAAGAGACCCAGTACTTC
12	.	.	TRBV29-1	TRBJ1-2	CSVDPRIYGYTF	TGCAGCGTTGACCCACGGATCTATGGCTACACCTTC
14	.	.	TRBV3-1	TRBJ2-5	CASSQELPKETQYF	TGTGCCAGCAGCCAAGAACTACCGAAAGAGACCCAGTACTTC
12	.	.	TRBV29-1	TRBJ1-4	CSVENANEKLFF	TGCAGCGTTGAAAACGCTAATGAAAAACTGTTTTTT
16	TRBD1	.	TRBV5-1	TRBJ1-6	CASSPGTGQGNSPLHF	TGCGCCAGCAGCCCCGGGACAGGGCAGGGTAATTCACCCCTCCACTTT
13	TRBD1	.	TRBV30	TRBJ1-4	CAWSVQGATILFF	TGTGCCTGGAGTGTACAGGGGGCAACAATACTGTTTTTT
16	.	.	TRBV29-1	TRBJ2-3	CSVDTRRKDSTDTQYF	TGCAGCGTTGATACACGACGCAAGGATAGCACAGATACGCAGTATTTT
14	TRBD2	.	TRBV7-8	TRBJ2-7	CASTARRLAREQYF	TGTGCCAGTACAGCAAGGCGACTAGCGAGAGAGCAGTACTTC
15	.	.	TRBV5-1	TRBJ2-6	CASSGTSVGANVLTF	TGCGCCAGCAGCGGAACCAGCGTAGGGGCCAACGTCCTGACTTTC
13	.	once	TRBV19	TRBJ1-1	CASKGRGNTEAFF	TGTGCCAGTAAGGGGCGGGGTAACACTGAAGCTTTCTTT
12	.	once	TRBV20-1	TRBJ2-1	CSARAVNNEQFF	TGCAGTGCTAGAGCGGTTAACAATGAGCAGTTCTTC